The clone carrying this T cell receptor beta chain has only one observation. Authors' processing steps: Amplification with reference gene primers provided the estimates of nucleated cell counts. TCRdb keeps only in-frame clones here, not all; method: immunoSEQ multiplex PCR. The V and J calls and the clone size are those of that table, but D and trimming were determined from the DNA. The sample consists of 200,000 to 250,000 clones, roughly 80% of them appearing once. These data originate in a study of blood T cell repertoires in COVID-19. Sequencing was done on a sample of peripheral blood. The sequence was obtained from a woman aged 18 to 35 with acute or convalescent COVID-19.

For the CDR3, the DNA is TGTGCCAGCGGGGGACAGAGCAATCAGCCCCAGCATTTT. This codes for CASGGQSNQPQHF. V and J are TRBV6-5 and TRBJ1-5, with 7 positions matching TRBD1. This CDR3 contains 13 residues. Trimming removed 8 bases from V and 1 base from J; junction bases left unmatched: 2. Germline CDR1 is MNHEY and CDR2 is SVGAGI.